What follows are 16 T cell receptor beta chains derived from one specimen sequenced in a study of glioma-infiltrating T cells after dendritic cell vaccination (dated by TCRdb to about 2016). Libraries were built with the immunoSEQ multiplex PCR assay. The table comes from immuneACCESS by way of TCRdb, which keeps in-frame sequences with V and J called. Part of the clones is missing from these tables; in studies checked, under half for an unresolved V gene and the rest for unknown reasons. For this sample there are 45,000 to 50,000 clones; over 75% appear just once. The top ten hold over 9.5% of the sample. Sequences were derived from blood, sampled before dendritic cell vaccination. The receptor source for this set is a human donor with glioblastoma.

The J gene is TRBJ1-1, the V gene TRBV5-4; 10 bases are a match to TRBD1. V lost 0 bases to trimming and J lost 7 bases; unmatched junction nucleotides: 9. From germline, CDR1 is SGHNT and CDR2 YYREEE (reference sequence). The CDR3 runs to 16 residues. The CDR3, as DNA: TGTGCCAGCAGCTTGGGCCGGGACAGGGGAACAGGTGAAGCTTTCTTT. Encoded protein: CASSLGRDRGTGEAFF.

This sequence joins TRBV7-2 and TRBJ2-7; 10 nucleotides agree with TRBD2. Looked up from germline, CDR1 is SGHTA and CDR2 is FQGNSA. Unmatched junction bases numbered 3, after V lost 1 base and J lost 0 bases. The CDR3 has 16 amino acids. The CDR3, as DNA: TGTGCCAGCAGCTTAGGACTAGCGGGTTACTCCTACGAGCAGTACTTC. It yields the protein CASSLGLAGYSYEQYF.

The chain has TRBV5-4 and TRBJ1-6; 9 nucleotides match TRBD1. CDR1 and CDR2 from the germline V gene are SGHNT and YYREEE (reference sequence). Trimming removed 2 bases from V and 7 bases from J; junction bases left unmatched: 4. This CDR3 is 15 amino acids long. The DNA of the CDR3 is TGTGCCAGCAGCTTACAGGGGGCGGAAAATTCACCCCTCCACTTT. This gives the protein CASSLQGAENSPLHF.

On this clone itself: Other DNA sequences within the sample encode an identical CDR3. This chain links TRBV7-9 with TRBJ2-5; D is uncertain. CDR1 SEHNR and CDR2 FQNEAQ come from the germline V gene (reference sequence). Trimming pared 6 bases from V and 7 bases from J, leaving 18 bases between. This CDR3 is built from 14 residues. The CDR3 is CASSSPPPISTQYF. The CDR3 nucleotides are TGTGCCAGCAGTTCCCCACCCCCTATATCGACCCAGTACTTC.

This clone was seen only once. The V call is TRBV27, the J call TRBJ2-7; TRBD1 matches at 11 bases. The V and J ends lost 6 bases and 6 bases, in that order; junction bases with no gene match: 10. The CDR3 extends over 15 amino acids. Germline values: CDR1 MNHEY, CDR2 SMNVEV (reference sequence). The CDR3 is CASRSPGTGGLEQYF. The CDR3 coding sequence is TGTGCCAGCAGGTCGCCCGGGACAGGGGGACTCGAGCAGTACTTC.

The chain joins TRBV16 to TRBJ2-7; 8 bases agree with TRBD2. Germline CDR1 KGHSY, CDR2 FQNENV. The trim removed 2 bases at V and 3 bases at J, leaving 9 bases unmatched. The CDR3 covers 16 residues. This CDR3 is CASSQRQSGGNYEQYF. The CDR3 DNA sequence: TGTGCCAGCAGCCAACGACAAAGCGGGGGTAACTACGAGCAGTACTTC.

This CDR3 reads CASGLTGTSGRARFNEQFF. The DNA for the CDR3 is TGTGCTAGTGGACTGACAGGGACTAGCGGGAGGGCCCGATTCAATGAGCAGTTCTTC. The genes are TRBV12-5 and TRBJ2-1; TRBD2 agrees at 16 bases. Germline CDR1 reads LGHNT; CDR2 reads FRNRAP. V lost 6 bases and J lost 6; bases outside the gene matches: 14. This CDR3 has 19 amino acids.

The chain couples TRBV6-6 to TRBJ2-4; D perhaps matches TRBD2 (5 bases). The CDR3 contains 13 residues. Trimming pared 10 bases from V and 0 bases from J, leaving 10 bases between. Germline CDR1 reads MNHNY; CDR2 reads SVGAGI (reference sequence). The DNA for the CDR3 is TGTGCCACACTGGACTTAGCCAAAAACATTCAGTACTTC. This translates into CATLDLAKNIQYF.

V and J are TRBV7-2 and TRBJ2-3; D remains unclear. The V and J ends lost 5 bases and 6 bases respectively, with 9 bases between them. The CDR3 sequence is 12 residues long. Per germline, CDR1 SGHTA and CDR2 FQGNSA. Written as DNA, the CDR3 is TGTGCCAGCAGCCCGGTTTTGGATACGCAGTATTTT. Its translation: CASSPVLDTQYF. Combining the CDR3 with reference TRBV7-2 and TRBJ2-3 gives the whole variable domain GAGVSQSPSNKVTEKGKDVELRCDPISGHTALYWYRQSLGQGLEFLIYFQGNSAPDKSGLPSDRFSAERTGGSVSTLTIQRTQQEDSAVYLCASSPVLDTQYFGPGTRLTVL.

The genes are TRBV7-2 and TRBJ1-2; 10 positions agree with TRBD1. Germline-derived CDR1 and CDR2 are SGHTA and FQGNSA. V shed 2 bases, J shed 4 bases, and the junction held 1 base outside the gene matches. The CDR3 consists of 14 residues. Here the CDR3 reads CASSLWDRGYGYTF. In DNA, the CDR3 is TGTGCCAGCAGCTTATGGGACAGGGGCTATGGCTACACCTTC.

Here the CDR3 reads CASSLAGTTGANVLTF. The CDR3 DNA follows: TGTGCCAGCAGCTTGGCAGGGACTACCGGGGCCAACGTCCTGACTTTC. The rearrangement links TRBV11-2 to TRBJ2-6; TRBD2 matches at 7 bases. The germline V gene encodes CDR1 SGHAT and CDR2 FQNNGV. The CDR3 spans 16 residues. V dropped 3 bases and J dropped 4; count of bases not matched to a gene: 6.

In DNA, the CDR3 is TGTGCCAGTAGGGCCGGAGCAGGGATATTCAGCAATCAGCCCCAGCATTTT. Its protein product is CASRAGAGIFSNQPQHF. The rearrangement uses TRBV19 and TRBJ1-5; D is perhaps TRBD1 (5 bases). Trimming took off 6 bases at V and 1 base at J, with 19 bases between the two ends. The CDR3 is 17 amino acids. Germline V gene lookup returns CDR1 LNHDA and CDR2 SQIVND (reference sequence).

The chain links TRBV6-4 to TRBJ2-7; 11 nucleotides match TRBD2. Germline V gene sequence: CDR1 MRHNA, CDR2 SNTAGT. After removal of 8 bases from V and 0 bases from J, the junction contained 15 bases not matched to a gene. This CDR3 comprises 18 residues. CDR3 nucleotide sequence: TGTGCCAGCTTGCTTAGCGGGGGGGAAAGTAAGAGCTCCTACGAGCAGTACTTC. Translating gives CASLLSGGESKSSYEQYF.

V gene TRBV19 combines with J gene TRBJ1-2, with a weak D call TRBD1 (6 bases). CDR3 length: 17 residues. Germline-derived CDR1 and CDR2 are LNHDA and SQIVND (reference sequence). V lost 1 base, J lost 0 bases, and 15 bases lay in between. CDR3 in amino acids: CASSIGFRTAPNYGYTF. The CDR3 bases are TGTGCCAGTAGTATAGGGTTCAGGACAGCTCCTAACTATGGCTACACCTTC.

This chain's CDR3 is CASSLGGTSGRDEQYF. CDR3 in DNA: TGTGCCAGCAGCTTAGGCGGGACTAGCGGGAGGGACGAGCAGTACTTC. The chain joins TRBV7-3 to TRBJ2-7; 16 nucleotides line up with TRBD2. The germline gives CDR1 SGHTA, CDR2 FQGTGA. V dropped 2 bases and J dropped 5; count of bases not matched to a gene: 3. This CDR3 region has 16 residues. The whole variable domain, filled in from reference TRBV7-3 and TRBJ2-7, reads GAGVSQTPSNKVTEKGKYVELRCDPISGHTALYWYRQSLGQGPEFLIYFQGTGAADDSGLPNDRFFAVRPEGSVSTLKIQRTERGDSAVYLCASSLGGTSGRDEQYFGPGTRLTVT.

The chain combines TRBV27 with TRBJ2-1; tentative D call: TRBD2 (6 bases). Trimming left V 1 base short and J 6 bases short, with 13 bases between. The germline gives CDR1 MNHEY, CDR2 SMNVEV (reference sequence). The CDR3 has 15 residues. CDR3 protein: CASSLFGRGPNEQFF. CDR3 sequence (DNA): TGTGCCAGCAGTTTATTCGGGAGAGGCCCCAATGAGCAGTTCTTC.